What follows are 19 T cell receptor beta chains derived from one specimen sequenced in a study of preoperative IRX-2 immunotherapy in early breast cancer (dated by TCRdb to the late 2010s). Library generation was performed with the immunoSEQ multiplex PCR assay. This is the immuneACCESS table as TCRdb keeps it, with only in-frame sequences that have V and J called. A part of the clones is gone; compared with another copy, unresolved V genes explain less than half, and the rest is unexplained. The sample profile shows 25,000 to 30,000 clones; over 75% of them were found once. Of the sample, 3.2% is held by the ten largest clones. Sample treatment or condition, as interpreted from the label and publication: preoperative locoregional IRX-2 cytokine immunotherapy. The specimen was obtained from a patient treated with IRX-2 immunotherapy. Receptor source: a human donor with breast cancer.

The chain couples TRBV11-3 to TRBJ1-3; D might be TRBD1 (6 bases). V shed 5 bases and J shed 7 bases, with 15 bases lying between them. Germline CDR1 and CDR2: SGHNT and YENEEA. The CDR3 has 14 amino acids. The CDR3 DNA sequence: TGTGCCAGCAGCGGGGGCCCGCGGGGTAACACCATATATTTT. Its protein is CASSGGPRGNTIYF.

This clone came up a few times. CDR3 loop: CASSLFGGRGLVANVLTF. In nucleotides, the CDR3 is TGTGCCAGCAGCTTATTCGGCGGCAGGGGACTCGTAGCCAACGTCCTGACTTTC. The chain links TRBV11-3 to TRBJ2-6; D is perhaps TRBD1 or TRBD2 (6 bases each). Germline V lookup: CDR1 SGHNT, CDR2 YENEEA. Trimming took off 2 bases at V and 7 bases at J, with 21 bases between the two ends. The CDR3 totals 18 residues.

The CDR3 protein is CAIRPGGYYGYTF. DNA for the CDR3: TGTGCCATCAGACCCGGGGGCTACTATGGCTACACCTTC. The V gene is TRBV6-8, the J gene TRBJ1-2; a possible D gene is TRBD1 (6 bases). The CDR3 extends over 13 amino acids. CDR1 and CDR2 (germline): MNHGY, SAAAGT. Deletions cut 10 bases from V and 3 bases from J, with 15 bases between.

The chain couples TRBV11-3 to TRBJ2-1; 13 nucleotides line up with TRBD2. CDR3 size: 18 residues. Looked up from germline, CDR1 is SGHNT and CDR2 is YENEEA. J gave up 5 bases and V 4 bases, and 11 bases lay outside the gene matches. Here the CDR3 DNA reads TGTGCCAGCAGCTCCCCGGCCGGACTAGCGGGAGTACACAATGAGCAGTTCTTC. Translated: CASSSPAGLAGVHNEQFF.

About this clone: The germline gene is not matched at one end of the junction; a read error may be the cause. The chain is built from TRBV7-7 and TRBJ1-2, with D possibly being TRBD1 (6 bases). Germline assignment: CDR1 SSHAT and CDR2 FNYEAQ (reference sequence). The CDR3 covers 14 residues. CDR3 in DNA: TGTGCCAGAAGCTTAGTGACAGGTCCCTATGGCTACACCTTC. This encodes CARSLVTGPYGYTF.

The chain employs TRBV6-8 and TRBJ2-7, with a possible D match to TRBD1 (5 bases). Per the germline V gene, CDR1 is MNHGY and CDR2 is SAAAGT. V was trimmed by 5 bases and J by 6 bases, leaving 14 bases between them. The CDR3 is 13 amino acids. The DNA for the CDR3 is TGTGCCAGCAGTCCAACAGGATCCGGCGAGCAGTACTTC. Protein sequence: CASSPTGSGEQYF.

This clone has more than one count but fewer than ten. The J gene is TRBJ1-6, the V gene TRBV30; D may be TRBD1 (5 bases). V shed 0 bases and J shed 0 bases, with 12 bases lying between them. Germline V CDR1 and CDR2: GTSNPN, SVGIG (reference sequence). The CDR3 loop spans 17 amino acids. DNA of the CDR3: TGTGCCTGGAGTGTATTGTGGGGCCGCTCCTATAATTCACCCCTCCACTTT. Its protein is CAWSVLWGRSYNSPLHF.

V gene TRBV7-7 combines with J gene TRBJ2-5; 7 nucleotides line up with TRBD2. Looked up from germline, CDR1 is SSHAT and CDR2 is FNYEAQ (reference sequence). This CDR3 has 15 residues. V lost 9 bases and J lost 1; bases outside the gene matches: 11. CDR3 residues: CARSRSSGIQETQYF. The CDR3 DNA follows: TGTGCCAGAAGCCGATCTAGCGGAATCCAAGAGACCCAGTACTTC.

The chain joins TRBV11-3 to TRBJ2-6; no clear D gene. V lost 3 bases and J lost 0, with 6 bases in between. This CDR3 is built from 15 residues. CDR1 and CDR2 from the germline V gene are SGHNT and YENEEA. The chain's CDR3 is CASSLGGSGANVLTF. DNA of the CDR3: TGTGCCAGCAGCTTGGGKGGCTCTGGGGCCAACGTCCTGACTTTC.

V and J are TRBV11-3 and TRBJ1-1, with no clear D. Trimming took 2 bases from V and 0 from J, leaving 7 bases between them. Germline CDR1 reads SGHNT; CDR2 reads YENEEA. The CDR3 loop spans 14 amino acids. The DNA of the CDR3 is TGTGCCAGCAGCTTATCAGACCTGAACACTGAAGCTTTCTTT. Protein: CASSLSDLNTEAFF.

The CDR3 spells CASSQDYRPANEKLFF. CDR3 DNA sequence: TGTGCCAGCAGCCAAGACTATCGGCCGGCTAATGAAAAACTGTTTTTT. The V gene is TRBV14, the J gene TRBJ1-4; D remains ambiguous. Per germline, CDR1 SGHDN and CDR2 FVKESK. The CDR3 has 16 amino acids. Trimming took off 0 bases at V and 3 bases at J, with 11 bases between the two ends.

The chain has TRBV5-1 and TRBJ2-3; 10 bases are a match to TRBD1. The CDR3 loop spans 14 amino acids. CDR1 is SGHRS, CDR2 YFSETQ, per germline. Trimming removed 4 bases from V and 3 bases from J; junction bases left unmatched: 2. The CDR3 nucleotides read TGCGCCAGCAGCATGGACAGGGGGACAGATACGCAGTATTTT. This encodes CASSMDRGTDTQYF.

V usage is TRBV7-6 and J usage is TRBJ1-5, with 8 bases lining up with TRBD1. Unmatched junction bases numbered 5, after V lost 3 bases and J lost 7 bases. The CDR3 spans 14 residues. The V gene's germline CDR1 is SGHVS and CDR2 FNYEAQ. CDR3 sequence: CASSFGQGGQPQHF. CDR3 bases: TGTGCCAGCAGCTTTGGACAGGGAGGCCAGCCCCAGCATTTT. The full variable domain, with the rest looked up from reference TRBV7-6 and TRBJ1-5, is GAGVSQSPRYKVTKRGQDVALRCDPISGHVSLYWYRQALGQGPEFLTYFNYEAQQDKSGLPNDRFSAERPEGSISTLTIQRTEQRDSAMYRCASSFGQGGQPQHFGDGTRLSIL.

Concerning this clone: An end of the junction differs from the germline gene, which may be a read error. The chain has TRBV6-8 and TRBJ2-5; D tentatively reads TRBD1 or TRBD2 (5 bases each). Germline CDR1 is MNHGY and CDR2 is SAAAGT. The CDR3 is 16 amino acids. The CDR3 nucleotides are TGTGCCAGTAGTTACGGACCAGGGACCCACCAAGAGACCCAGTACTTC. Translating it yields CASSYGPGTHQETQYF.

The rearrangement links TRBV6-8 to TRBJ1-4, with 7 bases that match TRBD1. CDR3 length: 15 residues. Trimming removed 4 bases from V and 0 bases from J; junction bases left unmatched: 2. Germline V lookup: CDR1 MNHGY, CDR2 SAAAGT. The CDR3 region is CASSSTGATNEKLFF. CDR3 nucleotides: TGTGCCAGCAGTTCTACAGGGGCAACTAATGAAAAACTGTTTTTT.

J is TRBJ1-6 and V is TRBV6-4, with unresolved D. This CDR3 has 15 residues. V gave up 5 bases and J gave up 8 bases, with 16 bases separating them. Germline CDR1 MRHNA, CDR2 SNTAGT. The CDR3 loop reads CASSYREPGDSPLHF. CDR3 nucleotide sequence: TGTGCCAGCAGTTACCGGGAACCCGGGGATTCACCCCTCCACTTT.

The V gene is TRBV11-1, the J gene TRBJ2-1; 9 bases align to TRBD1. The junction had 6 bases not matched to a gene; V was cut back by 4 bases and J by 8 bases. CDR3 size: 14 residues. Germline V gene sequence: CDR1 SGHAT, CDR2 FQDESV (reference sequence). The CDR3 sequence is CASSSGQGVDEQFF. CDR3 nucleotide sequence: TGTGCCAGCAGCTCGGGACAGGGAGTGGATGAGCAGTTCTTC.

CDR3 DNA: TGTGCCAGCTCACCCTCCGGGTCGCGGGCGATCTACAATGAGCAGTTCTTC. Encoded protein: CASSPSGSRAIYNEQFF. This chain joins TRBV18 and TRBJ2-1; possibly TRBD2 for D (5 bases). The germline CDR1 and CDR2 sequences are KGHSH and LQKENI. V gave up 3 bases and J gave up 3 bases, with 18 bases separating them. The CDR3 length is 17 residues.

This clone was counted between two and nine times. The chain joins TRBV11-3 to TRBJ2-2, with no clear D. Germline V gene data show CDR1 as SGHNT and CDR2 as YENEEA. Trimming took off 2 bases at V and 7 bases at J, with 17 bases between the two ends. This CDR3 comprises 16 residues. The CDR3 loop is CASSLTPQQWGGELFF. CDR3 sequence (DNA): TGTGCCAGCAGCTTAACCCCGCAACAGTGGGGCGGGGAGCTGTTTTTT. The variable domain in full, with the rest retrieved from reference TRBV11-3 and TRBJ2-2, is EAGVVQSPRYKIIEKKQPVAFWCNPISGHNTLYWYLQNLGQGPELLIRYENEEAVDDSQLPKDRFSAERLKGVDSTLKIQPAELGDSAVYLCASSLTPQQWGGELFFGEGSRLTVL.